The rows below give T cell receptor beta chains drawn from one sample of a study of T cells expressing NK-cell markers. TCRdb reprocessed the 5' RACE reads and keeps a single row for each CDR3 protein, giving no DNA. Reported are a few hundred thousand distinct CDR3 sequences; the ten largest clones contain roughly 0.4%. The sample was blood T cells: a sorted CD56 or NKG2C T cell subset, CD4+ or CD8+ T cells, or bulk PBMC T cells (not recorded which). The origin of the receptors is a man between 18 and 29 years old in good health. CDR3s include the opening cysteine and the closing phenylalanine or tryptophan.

cdr3_aa: CASSSPTGTTDTQYF
j_call: TRBJ2-3
v_call: TRBV13

cdr3_aa: CASSFGLAVSHEQYF
j_call: TRBJ2-7
v_call: TRBV5-6

cdr3_aa: CASSLGVGGTDTQYF
j_call: TRBJ2-3
v_call: TRBV12-3/TRBV12-4

cdr3_aa: CASSPSDLLAGGPKPPQETQYF
j_call: TRBJ2-5
v_call: TRBV3-1

cdr3_aa: CASSSFGSALSFLPTASGYTF
j_call: TRBJ1-2
v_call: TRBV6-2/TRBV6-3

cdr3_aa: CASSQDRLAGVGTQYF
j_call: TRBJ2-5
v_call: TRBV3-1

cdr3_aa: CASSLQRQGGNEQFF
j_call: TRBJ2-1
v_call: TRBV5-1

cdr3_aa: CASSQGALGANVLTF
j_call: TRBJ2-6
v_call: TRBV25-1

cdr3_aa: CASSGAGQGARQPQHF
j_call: TRBJ1-5
v_call: TRBV12-3/TRBV12-4

cdr3_aa: CASIGGDTEAFF
j_call: TRBJ1-1
v_call: TRBV5-4